Each of the 23 T cell receptor beta chains below was sequenced from the same sample in a study of radiation and T cells in renal cell carcinoma. Time point of the sample: blood 4 weeks post-SBRT, at nephrectomy. The treatment was: 15 Gy SBRT to primary tumor, nephrectomy 4 weeks later. Profiling relied on immunoSEQ multiplex PCR, and the TCRdb table lists in-frame clones only, not all of them. The sample contains about 170,000 clones, about 85% of which appear only once. The starting material was blood, obtained from a patient whose treatment included radiotherapy and nephrectomy. Receptors were obtained from a woman in her forties or fifties with renal cell carcinoma.

The CDR3 region has the DNA TGTGCCAGCAGCTGGAGGAGGGGGACAGGAGGCCCGGACACTGAAGCTTTCTTT. It encodes CASSWRRGTGGPDTEAFF. This chain uses TRBV13 with TRBJ1-1; 8 bases agree with TRBD1. Losses at the gene ends were 4 bases for V and 3 bases for J; bases not matched to a gene: 16. This CDR3 has 18 residues. Germline CDR1 is PRHDT and CDR2 is FYEKMQ (reference sequence).

The chain uses TRBV5-4 and TRBJ2-7, with TRBD2 matching 13 bases. Germline values: CDR1 SGHNT, CDR2 YYREEE (reference sequence). The V and J ends lost 3 bases and 4 bases, in that order; junction bases with no gene match: 7. There are 16 residues in the CDR3. The CDR3 region is CASSSGLAGAGYEQYF. In DNA form, the CDR3 reads TGTGCCAGCAGCTCCGGACTAGCGGGGGCCGGGTACGAGCAGTACTTC. The full variable domain, rest sourced from reference TRBV5-4 and TRBJ2-7, is ETGVTQSPTHLIKTRGQQVTLRCSSQSGHNTVSWYQQALGQGPQFIFQYYREEENGRGNFPPRFSGLQFPNYSSELNVNALELDDSALYLCASSSGLAGAGYEQYFGPGTRLTVT.

V gene TRBV30 combines with J gene TRBJ1-3; no reliable D call. Germline V lookup: CDR1 GTSNPN, CDR2 SVGIG (reference sequence). V was pared by 3 bases and J by 0 bases, with 15 bases between. The CDR3 contains 16 residues. CDR3 region: CAWSLALTSSGNTIYF. CDR3 nucleotide sequence: TGTGCCTGGAGCCTGGCCTTAACCAGCTCTGGAAACACCATATATTTT.

This clone appeared a few times. This rearrangement joins TRBV5-6 to TRBJ1-2; 8 nucleotides match TRBD1. The germline gives CDR1 SGHDT, CDR2 YYEEEE. J gave up 8 bases and V 2 bases, and 5 bases lay outside the gene matches. The CDR3 contains 13 residues. The CDR3 reads CASSFQGAQGYTF. The CDR3 region has the DNA TGTGCCAGCAGCTTTCAGGGGGCGCAAGGCTACACCTTC. Full variable domain (remainder filled in from reference TRBV5-6 and TRBJ1-2): DAGVTQSPTHLIKTRGQQVTLRCSPKSGHDTVSWYQQALGQGPQFIFQYYEEEERQRGNFPDRFSGHQFPNYSSELNVNALLLGDSALYLCASSFQGAQGYTFGSGTRLTVV.

This clone appeared a few times. This chain uses TRBV9 with TRBJ1-2; D might be TRBD1 (5 bases). From germline, CDR1 is SGDLS and CDR2 YYNGEE. The CDR3 loop spans 15 amino acids. Trimming removed 3 bases from V and 3 bases from J, with 15 bases in between. This chain's CDR3 is CASSGSTWDYYGYTF. The CDR3 nucleotides read TGTGCCAGCAGCGGGTCCACGTGGGACTACTATGGCTACACCTTC.

This clone was observed a single time. The rearrangement links TRBV13 to TRBJ2-1; D gene uncertain. Germline V lookup: CDR1 PRHDT, CDR2 FYEKMQ (reference sequence). The CDR3 totals 13 residues. V lost 1 base, J lost 11 bases, and 12 bases lay in between. The CDR3 loop reads CASSLVQVGQQFF. CDR3 DNA: TGTGCCAGCAGCTTAGTGCAGGTTGGGCAGCAGTTCTTC. The full variable domain, completed using reference TRBV13 and TRBJ2-1, is AAGVIQSPRHLIKEKRETATLKCYPIPRHDTVYWYQQGPGQDPQFLISFYEKMQSDKGSIPDRFSAQQFSDYHSELNMSSLELGDSALYFCASSLVQVGQQFFGPGTRLTVL.

This chain connects TRBV6-1 to TRBJ1-5, with D tentatively TRBD1 (5 bases). This CDR3 has 16 residues. CDR1 is MNHNS, CDR2 SASEGT, per germline. The germline V and J ends were trimmed by 4 bases and 0 bases, with 13 bases remaining between them. CDR3 residues: CASSGVGAYSNQPQHF. CDR3 coding DNA: TGTGCCAGCAGTGGGGTCGGGGCTTATAGCAATCAGCCCCAGCATTTT.

This clone is a singleton in its sample. This chain's CDR3 is CASSYGDRAFSPLHF. The CDR3 bases are TGTGCCAGCAGCTATGGGGACAGGGCCTTTTCACCCCTCCACTTT. This chain connects TRBV9 to TRBJ1-6; TRBD1 matches 9 bases. This CDR3 is 15 amino acids long. CDR1 and CDR2 from the germline V gene are SGDLS and YYNGEE. The V segment lost 4 bases and the J segment 9 bases; nucleotides outside the gene matches: 8.

The chain links TRBV19 to TRBJ1-2; maybe TRBD1 (5 bases). The length of the CDR3 is 13 residues. The V gene's germline CDR1 is LNHDA and CDR2 SQIVND (reference sequence). Trimming removed 3 bases at V and 5 bases at J, with 10 bases between. The CDR3 DNA reads as TGTGCCAGTAGTATTGAGGGGCGTTATGGCTACACCTTC. Its translation is CASSIEGRYGYTF.

The rearrangement uses TRBV5-1 and TRBJ2-7; no clear D. V dropped 5 bases and J dropped 2 bases, with 17 bases sitting between them. Germline V gene lookup returns CDR1 SGHRS and CDR2 YFSETQ. The CDR3 is made up of 15 amino acids. CDR3 in amino acids: CASRSGDGDTYEQYF. CDR3 coding DNA: TGCGCCAGCAGGAGTGGTGATGGGGATACCTACGAGCAGTACTTC.

The CDR3 DNA follows: TGTGCCAGCAGCATCTGGGTGGGGGACAACACCGGGGAGCTGTTTTTT. It specifies CASSIWVGDNTGELFF. The chain recombines TRBV5-5 with TRBJ2-2; D is perhaps TRBD1 or TRBD2 (5 bases each). The CDR3 consists of 16 residues. The V end lost 4 bases, the J end lost 2 bases, and 15 bases lay between the germline ends. Germline-derived CDR1 and CDR2 are SGHKS and YYEKEE (reference sequence).

The J gene is TRBJ2-7, the V gene TRBV30, with D possibly TRBD1 on 6 matching bases. CDR3 size: 13 residues. Trimming took 6 bases from V and 3 from J, leaving 15 bases between them. Germline lookup yields CDR1 GTSNPN and CDR2 SVGIG (reference sequence). CDR3 loop: CACVGASLYEQYF. The CDR3 DNA is TGTGCCTGTGTGGGGGCCAGCCTCTACGAGCAGTACTTC.

The V and J genes are TRBV5-1 and TRBJ2-2; unclear D gene. V was clipped by 0 bases and J by 7 bases, with 4 bases between them. Germline lookup yields CDR1 SGHRS and CDR2 YFSETQ. The CDR3 has 12 amino acids. The CDR3 region is CASSLEGGELFF. For the CDR3, the DNA is TGCGCCAGCAGCTTGGAGGGCGGGGAGCTGTTTTTT.

The chain uses TRBV28 and TRBJ1-2, with a weak D call TRBD1 (5 bases). Per germline, CDR1 MDHEN and CDR2 SYDVKM. Trimming stripped 5 bases from V and 4 bases from J, with 14 bases between. This CDR3 region has 14 residues. The CDR3 spells CASSGPTDFYGYTF. DNA of the CDR3: TGTGCCAGCAGTGGGCCGACAGATTTCTATGGCTACACCTTC.

This chain uses TRBV6-1 with TRBJ1-5; D is unresolved. Germline-derived CDR1 and CDR2 are MNHNS and SASEGT. V was shortened by 10 bases and J by 7 bases, with 17 bases between the two germline ends. The CDR3 covers 13 residues. The CDR3 sequence: CATWTDLSQPQHF. The CDR3 DNA follows: TGTGCCACCTGGACGGATTTGAGCCAGCCCCAGCATTTT.

This chain connects TRBV7-9 to TRBJ1-1; 7 nucleotides align to TRBD1. Trimming cost V 5 bases and J 1 base; bases outside gene matches: 7. CDR3 size: 15 residues. CDR1 is SEHNR, CDR2 FQNEAQ, per germline (reference sequence). CDR3 sequence (DNA): TGTGCCAGCAGCCTCCGGACAGGAGCGAACACTGAAGCTTTCTTT. Translation: CASSLRTGANTEAFF. Using reference TRBV7-9 and TRBJ1-1 for the parts outside the CDR3, the full variable domain is DTGVSQNPRHKITKRGQNVTFRCDPISEHNRLYWYRQTLGQGPEFLTYFQNEAQLEKSRLLSDRFSAERPKGSFSTLEIQRTEQGDSAMYLCASSLRTGANTEAFFGQGTRLTVV.

V and J are TRBV9 and TRBJ1-1; D is perhaps TRBD1 (5 bases). CDR1 is SGDLS, CDR2 YYNGEE, per germline. This CDR3 has 15 amino acids. V lost 0 bases, J lost 6 bases, and 15 bases lay in between. The CDR3 loop is CASSVGLNGAAEAFF. The CDR3 region has the DNA TGTGCCAGCAGCGTAGGATTAAACGGGGCGGCTGAAGCTTTCTTT.

The chain has TRBV13 and TRBJ2-1, with D unclear. With 4 bases removed from V and 0 bases from J, the gap between germline ends came to 13 bases. This CDR3 spans 16 amino acids. The germline V gene has CDR1 PRHDT and CDR2 FYEKMQ (reference sequence). In nucleotides, the CDR3 is TGTGCCAGCAGCTCGACGGACGGAAGCTCCTACAATGAGCAGTTCTTC. Protein product: CASSSTDGSSYNEQFF. Complete variable domain (other parts from reference TRBV13 and TRBJ2-1): AAGVIQSPRHLIKEKRETATLKCYPIPRHDTVYWYQQGPGQDPQFLISFYEKMQSDKGSIPDRFSAQQFSDYHSELNMSSLELGDSALYFCASSSTDGSSYNEQFFGPGTRLTVL.

The chain carries TRBV5-4 and TRBJ1-6; 7 positions match TRBD1. With 4 bases clipped from V and 5 bases from J, the junction kept 6 bases outside the gene matches. This CDR3 spans 15 amino acids. Per germline, CDR1 SGHNT and CDR2 YYREEE (reference sequence). CDR3 region: CASSPGQLNNSPLHF. CDR3 sequence (DNA): TGTGCCAGCAGCCCGGGACAGCTGAATAATTCACCCCTCCACTTT.

The chain uses TRBV6-5 and TRBJ1-2; TRBD1 agrees at 7 bases. CDR3 size: 14 residues. Losses at the gene ends were 4 bases for V and 0 bases for J; bases not matched to a gene: 2. In germline, CDR1 is MNHEY, CDR2 SVGAGI. In nucleotides, the CDR3 is TGTGCCAGCAGTTGGGACAGCTCTAACTATGGCTACACCTTC. This sequence encodes CASSWDSSNYGYTF.

This chain connects TRBV11-2 to TRBJ1-3; D remains unclear. Trimming stripped 5 bases from V and 0 bases from J, with 11 bases between. The CDR3 is 15 amino acids. Germline V gives CDR1 SGHAT, CDR2 FQNNGV. The CDR3: CASSVRLDSGNTIYF. CDR3 nucleotide sequence: TGTGCCAGCAGCGTGAGATTAGACTCTGGAAACACCATATATTTT.

This chain joins TRBV5-1 and TRBJ2-7, with 7 nucleotides matching TRBD1. Unmatched junction bases numbered 9, after V lost 2 bases and J lost 4 bases. Looked up from germline, CDR1 is SGHRS and CDR2 is YFSETQ. CDR3 size: 15 residues. CDR3 in DNA: TGCGCCAGCAGCTTAAAACAGGGGCAGCCTTACGAGCAGTACTTC. Amino acids: CASSLKQGQPYEQYF.

The V gene is TRBV7-2, the J gene TRBJ2-7, with a weak D call TRBD1 (5 bases). The CDR3 runs to 13 residues. Per germline, CDR1 SGHTA and CDR2 FQGNSA. The V end lost 5 bases, the J end lost 3 bases, and 11 bases lay between the germline ends. CDR3 nucleotide sequence: TGTGCCAGCAGCCCGGACATTGACTACGAGCAGTACTTC. This translates into CASSPDIDYEQYF.